This T cell receptor (beta chain) is drawn from a study of identical twins. TCRdb processed the 5' RACE reads anew with MiXCR; each CDR3 protein has one entry. In the table there are some 660,000 distinct CDR3 sequences, 8% to 9% of which are singletons. The CDR3 has 13 amino acids. The germline gives CDR1 LNHNV, CDR2 YYDKDF (reference sequence). Trimming left V 5 bases short and J 9 bases short, with 14 bases between. Another study also made use of these data, one on yellow fever vaccine responses in identical twins.

The sample was PBMCs. This rearrangement joins TRBV15 to TRBJ2-1; TRBD2 is a possible D gene (6 bases). This TCR came from a woman aged 18-35 years in good health. CDR3 loop: CATSAGLPGEQFF. DNA of the CDR3: TGTGCCACCAGCGCGGGACTCCCGGGTGAGCAGTTCTTC.